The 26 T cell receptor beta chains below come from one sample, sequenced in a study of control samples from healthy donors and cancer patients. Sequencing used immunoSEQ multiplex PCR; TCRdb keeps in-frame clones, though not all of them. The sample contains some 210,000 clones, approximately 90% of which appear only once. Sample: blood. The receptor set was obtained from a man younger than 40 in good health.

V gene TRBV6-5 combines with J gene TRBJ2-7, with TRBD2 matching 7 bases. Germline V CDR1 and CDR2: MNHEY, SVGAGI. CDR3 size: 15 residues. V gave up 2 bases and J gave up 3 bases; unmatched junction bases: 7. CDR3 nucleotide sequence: TGTGCCAGCAGTTACCAGGCCGGGACTAACTACGAGCAGTACTTC. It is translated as CASSYQAGTNYEQYF.

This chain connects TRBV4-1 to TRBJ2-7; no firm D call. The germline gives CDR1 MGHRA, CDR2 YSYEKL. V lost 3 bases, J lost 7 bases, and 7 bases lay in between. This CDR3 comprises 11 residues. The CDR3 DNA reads TGCGCCAGCAGCCATCTGAGGGAGCAGTACTTC. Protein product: CASSHLREQYF.

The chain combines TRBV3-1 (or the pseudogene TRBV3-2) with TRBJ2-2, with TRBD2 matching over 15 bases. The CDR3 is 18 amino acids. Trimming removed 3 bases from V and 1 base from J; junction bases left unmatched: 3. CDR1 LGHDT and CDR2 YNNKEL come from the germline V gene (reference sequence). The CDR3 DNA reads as TGTGCCAGCAGCCATTTGGGACTAGCGGGGGGGAACACCGGGGAGCTGTTTTTT. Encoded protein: CASSHLGLAGGNTGELFF.

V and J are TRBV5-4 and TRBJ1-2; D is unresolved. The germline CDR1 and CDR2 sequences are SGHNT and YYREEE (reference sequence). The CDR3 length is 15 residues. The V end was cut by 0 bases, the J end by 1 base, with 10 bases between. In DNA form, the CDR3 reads TGTGCCAGCAGCTTGGGGACGTCTGTTAACTATGGCTACACCTTC. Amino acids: CASSLGTSVNYGYTF.

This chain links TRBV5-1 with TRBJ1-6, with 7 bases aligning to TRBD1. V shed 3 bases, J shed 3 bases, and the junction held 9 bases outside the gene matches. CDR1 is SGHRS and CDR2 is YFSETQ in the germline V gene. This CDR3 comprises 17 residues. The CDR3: CASSSPPGTDYNSPLHF. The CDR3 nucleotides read TGCGCCAGCAGCTCCCCGCCTGGGACAGACTATAATTCACCCCTCCACTTT.

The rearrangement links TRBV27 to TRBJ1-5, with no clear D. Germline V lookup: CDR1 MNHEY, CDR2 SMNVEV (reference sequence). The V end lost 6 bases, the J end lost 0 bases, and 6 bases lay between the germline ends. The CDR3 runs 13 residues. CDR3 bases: TGTGCCAGCAGCAGAAATAGCAATCAGCCCCAGCATTTT. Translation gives CASSRNSNQPQHF.

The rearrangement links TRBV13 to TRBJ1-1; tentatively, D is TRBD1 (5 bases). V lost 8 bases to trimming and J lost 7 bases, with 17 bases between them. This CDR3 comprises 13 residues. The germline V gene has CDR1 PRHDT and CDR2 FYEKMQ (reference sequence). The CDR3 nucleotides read TGTGCCAGCGGGTACCTGGGGCTCGGTGAAGCTTTCTTT. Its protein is CASGYLGLGEAFF.

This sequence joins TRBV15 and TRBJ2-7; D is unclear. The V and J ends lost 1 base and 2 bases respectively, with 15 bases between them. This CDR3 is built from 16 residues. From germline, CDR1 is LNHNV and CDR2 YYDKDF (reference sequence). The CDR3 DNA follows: TGTGCCACCAGCAGAGTCGGCATCCCCTTAACCTACGAGCAGTACTTC. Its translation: CATSRVGIPLTYEQYF.

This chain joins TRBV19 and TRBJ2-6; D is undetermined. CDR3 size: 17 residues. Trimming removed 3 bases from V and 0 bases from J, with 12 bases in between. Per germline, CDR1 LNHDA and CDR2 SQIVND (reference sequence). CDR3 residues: CASSIATVYSGANVLTF. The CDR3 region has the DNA TGTGCCAGTAGTATCGCCACCGTTTACTCTGGGGCCAACGTCCTGACTTTC.

The CDR3 loop is CASSDDLYKMNTEAFF. The CDR3 DNA reads TGTGCCAGCAGTGACGACCTATATAAAATGAACACTGAAGCTTTCTTT. The gene calls are TRBV6-1 and TRBJ1-1; D is ambiguous. V dropped 3 bases and J dropped 0 bases, with 14 bases sitting between them. The CDR3 spans 16 residues. Germline CDR1 is MNHNS and CDR2 is SASEGT.

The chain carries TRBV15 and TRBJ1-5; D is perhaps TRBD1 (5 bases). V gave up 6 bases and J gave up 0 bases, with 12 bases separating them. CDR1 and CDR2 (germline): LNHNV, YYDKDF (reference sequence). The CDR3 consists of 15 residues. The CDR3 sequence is CATRFGRASNQPQHF. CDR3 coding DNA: TGTGCCACCAGATTTGGCAGGGCTAGCAATCAGCCCCAGCATTTT.

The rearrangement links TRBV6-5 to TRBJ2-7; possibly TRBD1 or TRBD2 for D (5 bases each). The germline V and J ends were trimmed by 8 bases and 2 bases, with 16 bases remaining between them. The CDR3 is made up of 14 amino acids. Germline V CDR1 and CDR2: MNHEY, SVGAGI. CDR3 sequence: CASSGQASPYEQYF. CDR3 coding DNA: TGTGCCAGCTCGGGGCAGGCTTCTCCCTACGAGCAGTACTTC.

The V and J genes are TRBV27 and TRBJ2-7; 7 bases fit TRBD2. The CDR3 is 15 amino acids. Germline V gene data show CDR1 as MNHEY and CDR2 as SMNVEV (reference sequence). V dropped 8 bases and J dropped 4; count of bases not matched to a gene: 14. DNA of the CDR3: TGTGCCAGCCCTCCGACTAGCTGCCGCGAGTACGAGCAGTACTTC. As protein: CASPPTSCREYEQYF.

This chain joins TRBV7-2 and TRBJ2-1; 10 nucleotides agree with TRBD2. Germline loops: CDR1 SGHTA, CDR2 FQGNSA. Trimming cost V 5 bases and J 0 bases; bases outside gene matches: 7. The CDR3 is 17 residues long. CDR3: CASSISSGGSSYNEQFF. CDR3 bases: TGTGCCAGCAGCATTTCTAGCGGGGGTAGCTCCTACAATGAGCAGTTCTTC.

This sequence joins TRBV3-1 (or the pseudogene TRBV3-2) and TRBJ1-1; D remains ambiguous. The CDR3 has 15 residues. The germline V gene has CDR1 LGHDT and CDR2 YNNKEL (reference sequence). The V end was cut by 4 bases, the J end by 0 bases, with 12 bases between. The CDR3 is CASSPTDRMNTEAFF. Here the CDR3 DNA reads TGTGCCAGCAGCCCGACGGATCGGATGAACACTGAAGCTTTCTTT.

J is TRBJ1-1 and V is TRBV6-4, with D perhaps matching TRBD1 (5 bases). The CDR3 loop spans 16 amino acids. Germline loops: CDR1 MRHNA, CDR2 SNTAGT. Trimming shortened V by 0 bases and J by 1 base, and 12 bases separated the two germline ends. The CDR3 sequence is CASSDSFGGKNTEAFF. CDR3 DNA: TGTGCCAGCAGTGACTCTTTCGGGGGGAAGAACACTGAAGCTTTCTTT.

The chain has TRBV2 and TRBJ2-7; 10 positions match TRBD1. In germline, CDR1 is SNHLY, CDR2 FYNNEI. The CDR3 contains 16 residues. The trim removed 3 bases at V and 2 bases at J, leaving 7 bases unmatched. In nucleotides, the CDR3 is TGTGCCAGCAGTGATCCCGGGACAGGGGAGGCCTACGAGCAGTACTTC. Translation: CASSDPGTGEAYEQYF.

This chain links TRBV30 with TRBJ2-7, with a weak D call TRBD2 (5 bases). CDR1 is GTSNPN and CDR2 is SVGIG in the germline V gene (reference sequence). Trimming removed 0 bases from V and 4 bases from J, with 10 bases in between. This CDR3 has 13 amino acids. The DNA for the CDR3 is TGTGCCTGGAGTGTAAGTACGGGATACGAGCAGTACTTC. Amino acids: CAWSVSTGYEQYF.

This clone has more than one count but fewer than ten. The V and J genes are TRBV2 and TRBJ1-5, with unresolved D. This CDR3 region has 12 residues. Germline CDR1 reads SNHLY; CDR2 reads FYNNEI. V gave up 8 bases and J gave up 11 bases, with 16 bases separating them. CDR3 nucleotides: TGTGCCAGCGCCCTTAATACCGGGGCCCAGCATTTT. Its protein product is CASALNTGAQHF. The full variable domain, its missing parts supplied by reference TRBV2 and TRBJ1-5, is EPEVTQTPSHQVTQMGQEVILRCVPISNHLYFYWYRQILGQKVEFLVSFYNNEISEKSEIFDDQFSVERPDGSNFTLKIRSTKLEDSAMYFCASALNTGAQHFGDGTRLSIL.

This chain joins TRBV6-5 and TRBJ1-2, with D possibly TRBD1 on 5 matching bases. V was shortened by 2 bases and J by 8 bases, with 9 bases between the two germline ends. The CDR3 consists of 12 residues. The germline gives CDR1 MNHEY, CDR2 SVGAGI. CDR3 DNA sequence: TGTGCCAGCAGTTACCAGGGAGCCGGCTACACCTTC. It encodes CASSYQGAGYTF.

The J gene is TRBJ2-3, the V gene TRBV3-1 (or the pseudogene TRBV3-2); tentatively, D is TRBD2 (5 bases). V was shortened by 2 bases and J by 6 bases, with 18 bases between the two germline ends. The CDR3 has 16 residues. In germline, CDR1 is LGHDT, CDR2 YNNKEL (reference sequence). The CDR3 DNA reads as TGTGCCAGCAGCCAATCGGACTGGGCCAAAAAGGATACGCAGTATTTT. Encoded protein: CASSQSDWAKKDTQYF.

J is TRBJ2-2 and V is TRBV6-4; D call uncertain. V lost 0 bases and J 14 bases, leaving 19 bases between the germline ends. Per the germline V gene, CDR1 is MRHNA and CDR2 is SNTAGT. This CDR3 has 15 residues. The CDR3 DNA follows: TGTGCCAGCAGTGACTCCCCGAACGGCTTCAGGCGACTGTTTTTT. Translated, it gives CASSDSPNGFRRLFF.

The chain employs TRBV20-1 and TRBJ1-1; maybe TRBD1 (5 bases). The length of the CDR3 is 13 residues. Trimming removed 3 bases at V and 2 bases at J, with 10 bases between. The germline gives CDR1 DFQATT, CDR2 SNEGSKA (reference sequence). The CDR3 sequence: CSASEGANTEAFF. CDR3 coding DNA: TGCAGTGCTAGTGAAGGGGCTAACACTGAAGCTTTCTTT.

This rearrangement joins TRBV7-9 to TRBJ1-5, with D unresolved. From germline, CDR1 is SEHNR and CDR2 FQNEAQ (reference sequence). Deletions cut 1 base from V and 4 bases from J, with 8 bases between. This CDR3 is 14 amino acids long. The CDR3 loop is CASSLVRGNQPQHF. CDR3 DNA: TGTGCCAGCAGCTTAGTACGTGGAAATCAGCCCCAGCATTTT.

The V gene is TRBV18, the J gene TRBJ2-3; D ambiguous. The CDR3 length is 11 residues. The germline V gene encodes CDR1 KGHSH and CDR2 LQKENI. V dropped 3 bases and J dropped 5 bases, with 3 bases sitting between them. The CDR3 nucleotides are TGTGCCAGCTCACCGCGAGATACGCAGTATTTT. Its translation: CASSPRDTQYF.

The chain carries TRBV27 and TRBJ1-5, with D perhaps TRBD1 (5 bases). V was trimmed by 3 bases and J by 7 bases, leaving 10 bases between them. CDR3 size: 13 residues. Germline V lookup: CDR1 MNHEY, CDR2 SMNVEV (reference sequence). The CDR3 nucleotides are TGTGCCAGCAGTTTGGGGGGGTCCCAGCCCCAGCATTTT. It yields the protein CASSLGGSQPQHF.